This T cell receptor beta chain is from a study of a mutant IDH1 vaccine in newly diagnosed glioma. Study-wide context: Patients were started on vaccination 4-6 weeks after radiotherapy alone, or with temozolomide cycles.

J was trimmed by 10 bases and V by 3 bases; bases with no gene match: 5. The CDR3 has 13 residues. CDR1 and CDR2 (germline): GTSNPN, SVGIG (reference sequence). Time point: week 47, end of study. It was 300 ug of mutant IDH1 20-mer peptide that made up each vaccine dose, given with topical imiquimod. Sequenced by immunoSEQ multiplex PCR; TCRdb stores in-frame clones only, minus some. The sample has 75,000 to 95,000 clones, just under 90% seen once; the top ten hold 0.6% to 0.95%. Concerning this clone itself: Its antigen is still unknown.

The clonotype was recovered from a woman aged 45 to 65 with glioma. This specimen was PBMCs, taken from a glioma patient whose treatment included an IDH1 peptide vaccine. V is TRBV30 and J is TRBJ2-7; the match to TRBD2 covers 14 bases. The CDR3 is CAWSGTSGSSQYF. CDR3 sequence (DNA): TGTGCCTGGAGCGGGACTAGCGGGAGCTCCCAGTACTTC.